These T cell receptor beta chains were read from a single sample in a study of CD8 T cells in acute hepatitis C reinfection. Libraries were prepared by immunoSEQ multiplex PCR; TCRdb keeps only in-frame clonotypes and omits some of them. The table includes more than 35,000 clones, around 87% detected once. Sequenced: naive CD8+ T cells from PBMCs. These receptors originate from a man under 40 with chronic hepatitis C. CDR3s include the opening cysteine and the closing phenylalanine or tryptophan. A D gene is named only where the DNA matches it firmly. Only part of the rows carry a size: once, few, many, or a class if the clone is expanded.

-	TRBV7-9	TRBJ2-7	-	TGTGCCAGCCTTGGGGCCGCCTACGAGCAGTACTTC	CASLGAAYEQYF
-	TRBV27	TRBJ2-7	-	TGTGCCAGCAGTTTATCTCCTCTATCCTACGAGCAGTACTTC	CASSLSPLSYEQYF
-	TRBV11-2	TRBJ2-1	TRBD2	TGTGCCAGCAGCCATCCCGGGCTAGCGGCGGAGCAGTTCTTC	CASSHPGLAAEQFF
-	TRBV19	TRBJ2-7	-	TGTGCCAGTACCCCCAGCGGGTTCTCCTACGAGCAGTACTTC	CASTPSGFSYEQYF
-	TRBV7-8	TRBJ2-3	-	TGTGCCAGCAGCCTTCAGGGAGGTACGCAGTATTTT	CASSLQGGTQYF
-	TRBV9	TRBJ2-5	TRBD2	TGTGCCAGCAGCGGCCGGGGGGGGCAAGAGACCCAGTACTTC	CASSGRGGQETQYF
-	TRBV6-5	TRBJ1-1	TRBD1	TGTGCCAGCAGTCCAGGGGGCATTAGAGCTTTCTTT	CASSPGGIRAFF
-	TRBV4-1	TRBJ2-7	TRBD2	TGCGCCAGCAGCCCAGCCGGGGGGTACGAGCAGTACTTC	CASSPAGGYEQYF
-	TRBV5-4	TRBJ1-1	-	TGTGCCAGCAGCTTCTTGAACACTGAAGCTTTCTTT	CASSFLNTEAFF
-	TRBV11-2	TRBJ2-5	-	TGTGCCAGCAGCCTCTTCGTCGAGGGCCAAGAGACCCAGTACTTC	CASSLFVEGQETQYF
-	TRBV7-9	TRBJ1-2	-	TGTGCCAGCAGCACGCCAAAAGCCAGGGACTATGGCTACACCTTC	CASSTPKARDYGYTF
-	TRBV2	TRBJ2-7	TRBD1	TGTGCCAGCTGGACAGGTTCCGAGCAGTACTTC	CASWTGSEQYF
-	TRBV4-1	TRBJ2-7	-	TGCGCCAGCAGCCAAGACGGGGATTACGAGCAGTACTTC	CASSQDGDYEQYF
-	TRBV25-1	TRBJ1-1	-	TGTGCCAGCAGACCAGGGACCCACACTGAAGCTTTCTTT	CASRPGTHTEAFF
-	TRBV2	TRBJ2-7	-	TGTGCCAGCCGTGGTTACGAGCAGTACTTC	CASRGYEQYF
-	TRBV7-2	TRBJ2-1	-	TGTGCCAGCAGCTCCGGACTACTCAATGAGCAGTTCTTC	CASSSGLLNEQFF
-	TRBV19	TRBJ1-4	-	TGTGCCAGTATAAACCTCCGAGGGGAAAAACTGTTTTTT	CASINLRGEKLFF
-	TRBV6-1	TRBJ1-1	TRBD1	TGTGCCAGCAGTGGCCCCGGACAGGGACACACTGAAGCTTTCTTT	CASSGPGQGHTEAFF
few	TRBV4-2	TRBJ1-1	-	TGTGCCAGCTCCGCCCTAACAAACACTGAAGCTTTCTTT	CASSALTNTEAFF
-	TRBV6-5	TRBJ1-2	-	TGTGCCAGCAGTCACCCCTACTCGATCGGGCATGGCTACACCTTC	CASSHPYSIGHGYTF
-	TRBV7-3	TRBJ2-1	-	TGTGCCAGCAGCTTATACGGGGGGCCCCCCTACAATGAGCAGTTCTTC	CASSLYGGPPYNEQFF
-	TRBV5-1	TRBJ1-4	TRBD1	TGCGCCAGCAGCTTGGATCAGGGGGTCCCTAATGAAAAACTGTTTTTT	CASSLDQGVPNEKLFF
-	TRBV13	TRBJ2-5	-	TGTGCCAGCAGACACCAGGGGGGTGAGACCCAGTACTTC	CASRHQGGETQYF
once	TRBV19	TRBJ2-7	TRBD1	TGTGCCAGTAGTATAGGTACAGGGGGCACTTACGAGCAGTACTTC	CASSIGTGGTYEQYF
-	TRBV6-6	TRBJ2-1	TRBD2	TGTGCCAGCAGCCCCCCCAGCGGGAGATTCGATGAGCAGTTCTTC	CASSPPSGRFDEQFF
-	TRBV4-2	TRBJ2-7	-	TGTGCCAGCAGCCAAGATAGAGGATACGAGCAGTACTTC	CASSQDRGYEQYF
-	TRBV6-6	TRBJ2-7	TRBD2	TGTGCCAGCAGTGACCGACTAGCGGGTCCCTACGAGCAGTACTTC	CASSDRLAGPYEQYF
once	TRBV29-1	TRBJ1-1	TRBD1	TGCAGCGTCATACCGGGACAGGGGGCGCGGGGCACTGAAGCTTTCTTT	CSVIPGQGARGTEAFF
once	TRBV2	TRBJ2-3	-	TGTGCCAGCAAACTCCCGGCTGGCACAGATACGCAGTATTTT	CASKLPAGTDTQYF
-	TRBV10-2	TRBJ2-2	-	TGCGCCAGCAGTGAAGTCACCGGGGAGCTGTTTTTT	CASSEVTGELFF
few	TRBV7-6	TRBJ2-1	TRBD1	TGTGCCAGCAGCTTGCGACAGGGGGCGAACAATGAGCAGTTCTTC	CASSLRQGANNEQFF
-	TRBV30	TRBJ2-7	-	TGTGCCTGGCGCGGGGACAAGCACTACGAGCAGTACTTC	CAWRGDKHYEQYF
-	TRBV4-1	TRBJ1-2	-	TGCGCCAGCAGCCAAGCGGAGGGAGACTATGGCTACACCTTC	CASSQAEGDYGYTF
few	TRBV5-1	TRBJ2-7	TRBD1	TGCGCCAGCAGCGGGGGGACAGGGGAAATGTACGAGCAGTACTTC	CASSGGTGEMYEQYF
few	TRBV11-2	TRBJ1-2	-	TGTGCCAGCAGCTTAGGAGGCGCAGCGGATGGCTACACCTTC	CASSLGGAADGYTF
-	TRBV7-9	TRBJ1-4	-	TGTGCCAGCAGCTATTCGACAGCGAGACCCAATGAAAAACTGTTTTTT	CASSYSTARPNEKLFF
-	TRBV6-1	TRBJ1-5	TRBD1	TGTGCCAGCAGTCGGACAGGGCTGAATCAGCCCCAGCATTTT	CASSRTGLNQPQHF
-	TRBV11-1	TRBJ2-1	-	TGTGCCAGCACCTGGGGTCGGGAGCTCGTAAATGAGCAGTTCTTC	CASTWGRELVNEQFF
-	TRBV5-6	TRBJ1-2	-	TGTGCCAGCAGCTCTGGACGCCTTAACTATGGCTACACCTTC	CASSSGRLNYGYTF
-	TRBV7-9	TRBJ1-2	-	TGTGCCAGCAGCACCGGACAGCATCAGGGCTACACCTTC	CASSTGQHQGYTF
-	TRBV15	TRBJ2-7	-	TGTGCCACCAGCAGAGATAACAGCGGGTGGTACGAGCAGTACTTC	CATSRDNSGWYEQYF
-	TRBV6-1	TRBJ1-2	TRBD1	TGTGCCAGCAGTGCTGGGGGACAGGGGTTAGGATATGGCTACACCTTC	CASSAGGQGLGYGYTF